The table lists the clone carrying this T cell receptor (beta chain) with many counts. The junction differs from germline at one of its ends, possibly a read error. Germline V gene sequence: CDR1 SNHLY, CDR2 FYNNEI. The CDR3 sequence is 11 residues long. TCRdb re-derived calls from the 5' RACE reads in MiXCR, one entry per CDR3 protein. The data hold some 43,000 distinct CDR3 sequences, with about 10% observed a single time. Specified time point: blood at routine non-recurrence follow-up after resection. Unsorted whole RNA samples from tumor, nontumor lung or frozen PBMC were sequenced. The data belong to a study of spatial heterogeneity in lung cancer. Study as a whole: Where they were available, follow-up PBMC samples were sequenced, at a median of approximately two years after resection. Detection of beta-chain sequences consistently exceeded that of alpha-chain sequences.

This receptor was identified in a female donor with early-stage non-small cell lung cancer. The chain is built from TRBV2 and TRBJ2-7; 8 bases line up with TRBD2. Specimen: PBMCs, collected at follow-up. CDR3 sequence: CASSYSGVAFF. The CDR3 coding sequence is TGTGCCAGCAGTTATAGCGGGGTCGCGTTCTTC.